The entry below describes one T cell receptor beta chain. Adult Caucasians living in Nashville, Tennessee made up all of the donors. The data are from a study of shared clonotypes between healthy human individuals. Unsorted PBMC DNA went through sequencing on ten immunoSEQ deep assay plates. Repertoires were generated with immunoSEQ multiplex PCR, while TCRdb's copy carries only in-frame clones and drops some. This sample carries about 490,000 clones, 79% of them seen once, and the ten largest clones take approximately 12%. The germline CDR1 and CDR2 sequences are MDHEN and SYDVKM. CDR3 length equals 13 residues. Trimming took off 10 bases at V and 4 bases at J, with 16 bases between the two ends.

The clonotype comes from a woman in her thirties or forties in good health. Some clones in this sample may be carry-over from other donors' samples. Sequenced input: PBMCs. This chain uses TRBV28 with TRBJ2-5, with D possibly TRBD2 on 6 matching bases. CDR3 residues: CAIRPGGIETQYF. The CDR3 DNA sequence: TGTGCCATCCGACCTGGGGGGATAGAGACCCAGTACTTC.